This is a list of T cell receptor beta chains from one sample in a study of OX40 agonist ivuxolimab in advanced cancers. TCRdb keeps only in-frame clones here, not all; method: immunoSEQ multiplex PCR. The sample lists about 96,000 clones, roughly 88% occurring once. Sequenced material: CD4+ or CD8+ T cells sorted from blood, taken in a trial of the OX40 agonist ivuxolimab. These receptors all stem from an adult with an advanced solid tumor such as melanoma, head and neck, liver or kidney cancer. Each CDR3 is given with its conserved first and last residue. Fields, in order: D gene, J gene, clone size, V gene, CDR3 protein, CDR3 DNA. A D gene is named only where the DNA matches it firmly. The size field is filled for only some rows; it gives once, few, many or a size class.

d_gene: TRBD1; j_gene: TRBJ2-3; abundance: NA; v_gene: TRBV28; CDR3aa: CASSLRGQGPITQYF; CDR3nt: TGTGCCAGCAGTTTAAGGGGACAGGGACCCATTACGCAGTATTTT
d_gene: TRBD1; j_gene: TRBJ2-7; abundance: once; v_gene: TRBV5-1; CDR3aa: CASSTTSQGVGEQYF; CDR3nt: TGCGCCAGCAGCACGACCTCACAGGGGGTAGGCGAGCAGTACTTC
d_gene: TRBD2; j_gene: TRBJ2-3; abundance: NA; v_gene: TRBV5-1; CDR3aa: CASSLGLAGATDTQYF; CDR3nt: TGCGCCAGCAGCTTGGGACTAGCGGGAGCCACAGATACGCAGTATTTT
d_gene: NA; j_gene: TRBJ2-1; abundance: medium-sized; v_gene: TRBV5-4; CDR3aa: CASSLVGTLRLF; CDR3nt: TGTGCCAGCAGCTTGGTAGGGACACTAAGGCTCTTC
d_gene: NA; j_gene: TRBJ2-3; abundance: NA; v_gene: TRBV29-1; CDR3aa: CSVEGGPFSTDTQYF; CDR3nt: TGCAGCGTTGAGGGTGGACCGTTTAGCACAGATACGCAGTATTTT
d_gene: NA; j_gene: TRBJ2-7; abundance: NA; v_gene: TRBV20-1; CDR3aa: CSAPTVSGQYF; CDR3nt: TGCAGTGCCCCTACGGTCTCCGGGCAGTACTTC
d_gene: TRBD2; j_gene: TRBJ2-3; abundance: once; v_gene: TRBV6-5; CDR3aa: CASSYKLAGSSDTQYF; CDR3nt: TGTGCCAGCAGTTATAAACTAGCGGGAAGTTCAGATACGCAGTATTTT
d_gene: NA; j_gene: TRBJ2-4; abundance: once; v_gene: TRBV18; CDR3aa: CASSSDSKNIQYF; CDR3nt: TGTGCCAGCTCATCTGACAGTAAAAACATTCAGTACTTC
d_gene: NA; j_gene: TRBJ1-5; abundance: NA; v_gene: TRBV5-6; CDR3aa: CASSLTGTLNGDSNQPQHF; CDR3nt: TGTGCCAGCAGCTTGACCGGGACACTCAACGGGGATAGCAATCAGCCCCAGCATTTT
d_gene: NA; j_gene: TRBJ2-1; abundance: NA; v_gene: TRBV7-2; CDR3aa: CASSLEGGSNNEQFF; CDR3nt: TGTGCCAGCAGCTTAGAGGGTGGTTCAAACAATGAGCAGTTCTTC
d_gene: NA; j_gene: TRBJ2-1; abundance: NA; v_gene: TRBV7-9; CDR3aa: CASSSLWRVHEQFF; CDR3nt: TGTGCCAGCAGCTCACTCTGGAGGGTACATGAGCAGTTCTTC
d_gene: TRBD1; j_gene: TRBJ1-2; abundance: few; v_gene: TRBV30; CDR3aa: CAWSTGHFGGYTF; CDR3nt: TGTGCCTGGTCGACAGGGCATTTCGGTGGCTACACCTTC
d_gene: NA; j_gene: TRBJ2-3; abundance: NA; v_gene: TRBV7-6; CDR3aa: CASSLVSDTQYF; CDR3nt: TGTGCCAGCAGCTTAGTATCCGATACGCAGTATTTT
d_gene: NA; j_gene: TRBJ1-1; abundance: NA; v_gene: TRBV7-3; CDR3aa: CASSLDPGTEAFF; CDR3nt: TGTGCCAGCAGCCTAGACCCGGGCACTGAAGCTTTCTTT
d_gene: TRBD2; j_gene: TRBJ2-7; abundance: NA; v_gene: TRBV7-6; CDR3aa: CASSLVPGLRLAGGYEQYF; CDR3nt: TGTGCCAGCAGCTTAGTTCCAGGGCTTCGACTAGCGGGGGGCTACGAGCAGTACTTC
d_gene: TRBD1; j_gene: TRBJ1-1; abundance: NA; v_gene: TRBV19; CDR3aa: CASSIGQTGATEAFF; CDR3nt: TGTGCCAGTAGTATCGGACAGACAGGGGCCACTGAAGCTTTCTTT
d_gene: TRBD2; j_gene: TRBJ2-3; abundance: NA; v_gene: TRBV19; CDR3aa: CASSSTSGDTDTQYF; CDR3nt: TGTGCCAGTAGTTCGACTAGCGGAGACACAGATACGCAGTATTTT
d_gene: TRBD1; j_gene: TRBJ2-5; abundance: NA; v_gene: TRBV6-1; CDR3aa: CASRQGAEETQYF; CDR3nt: TGTGCCAGCAGACAGGGGGCGGAAGAGACCCAGTACTTC
d_gene: NA; j_gene: TRBJ1-5; abundance: NA; v_gene: TRBV5-4; CDR3aa: CASSWGDQPQHF; CDR3nt: TGTGCCAGCAGCTGGGGGGATCAGCCCCAGCATTTT
d_gene: TRBD1; j_gene: TRBJ2-7; abundance: NA; v_gene: TRBV2; CDR3aa: CASRGTGAGIERF; CDR3nt: TGTGCCAGCCGTGGGACAGGTGCTGGTATTGAGCGATTC